One sample yielded the 4 T cell receptor beta chains listed below, sequenced in a study of beta chain features in type 1 diabetes. The antigens these receptors bind are not known. The entirety of the isolated RNA underwent reverse transcription, so expressed TCRB transcripts were sequenced. Profiled with immunoSEQ multiplex PCR; TCRdb holds only in-frame clones, not every one. The sample contains about 160,000 clones, around 8% of which appear only once. Study outcomes and limitations: Patients with Type 1 diabetes showed moderately but significantly shorter TCRB CDR3s in all four CD4+ subsets.

Source material: central memory CD4+ T cells from blood. The receptors originated from a woman younger than 30 with type 1 diabetes.

The chain combines TRBV4-3 with TRBJ2-5; 9 positions match TRBD1. CDR1 LGHNA and CDR2 YSLEER come from the germline V gene. CDR3 length: 15 residues. The J segment lost 4 bases and the V segment lost 0 bases, leaving 3 bases of the junction unmatched. CDR3 bases: TGCGCCAGCAGCCAAGAGGGGACAGGGCCAGAGACCCAGTACTTC. It encodes CASSQEGTGPETQYF.

Concerning this clone itself: Other DNA sequences within the sample encode an identical CDR3. This chain connects TRBV4-3 to TRBJ1-5, with TRBD1 identical over 8 bases. Germline trimming cut 6 bases from V and 2 bases from J; bases unmatched to any gene: 3. This CDR3 region has 14 residues. CDR1 and CDR2 (germline): LGHNA, YSLEER. The CDR3 is CASSPDRGNQPQHF. The CDR3 nucleotides read TGCGCCAGCAGTCCGGACAGGGGCAATCAGCCCCAGCATTTT.

This chain joins TRBV7-9 and TRBJ1-2; TRBD1 agrees at 9 bases. The V gene end was trimmed by 7 bases and the J gene end by 7 bases; junction bases not matched to a gene: 16. In germline, CDR1 is SEHNR, CDR2 FQNEAQ (reference sequence). The CDR3 loop spans 16 amino acids. DNA for the CDR3: TGTGCCAGCACCTCAGCGAGTTGGGACAGGGTCCGTGGCTACACCTTC. Translating it yields CASTSASWDRVRGYTF.

This clone was counted between two and nine times. V is TRBV5-1 and J is TRBJ1-1; 7 bases are shared with TRBD1. The CDR3 runs to 15 residues. V lost 4 bases and J lost 4; bases outside the gene matches: 10. In germline, CDR1 is SGHRS, CDR2 YFSETQ. CDR3 protein: CASSPQTTGPTEAFF. The CDR3 nucleotides read TGCGCCAGCAGCCCACAGACGACAGGGCCCACTGAAGCTTTCTTT.